This T cell receptor (beta chain) comes out of a study of cytomegalovirus exposure and HLA in healthy donors. Study summary: Drawn from HLA-typed donors, about 82 million unique TCRs were held in an early data release.

The PCR made use of 60 Vbeta and 13 Jbeta primers. This table comes from immunoSEQ multiplex PCR, and its TCRdb copy is limited to in-frame clones, with some not included. The sample carries under 200,000 clones, roughly three quarters recorded once. The junction had 3 bases not matched to a gene; V was cut back by 5 bases and J by 1 base. In germline, CDR1 is SGHRS, CDR2 YFSETQ. The CDR3 loop spans 14 amino acids. V is TRBV5-1 and J is TRBJ2-7; TRBD1 matches at 10 bases. The sample was PBMCs. This receptor was identified in a male donor in good health and CMV-seropositive. This chain's CDR3 is CASSRDRGSYEQYF. The CDR3 DNA sequence: TGCGCCAGCAGTCGGGACAGGGGTTCCTACGAGCAGTACTTC. Full variable domain (rest looked up from reference TRBV5-1 and TRBJ2-7): KAGVTQTPRYLIKTRGQQVTLSCSPISGHRSVSWYQQTPGQGLQFLFEYFSETQRNKGNFPGRFSGRQFSNSRSEMNVSTLELGDSALYLCASSRDRGSYEQYFGPGTRLTVT.